The 10 T cell receptor beta chains given below trace back to one sample, sequenced in a study of cytomegalovirus exposure and HLA in healthy donors. The primer mix had 60 Vbeta and 13 Jbeta primers. TCRdb's copy holds only in-frame clones and misses some; the assay was immunoSEQ multiplex PCR. This table holds approximately 32,000 clones, more than 65% found once. Sequenced input: PBMCs. These receptor sequences come from a woman in her late teens or twenties in good health and CMV-seronegative.

This chain links TRBV10-3 with TRBJ2-3; no reliable D call. V was clipped by 0 bases and J by 4 bases, with 11 bases between them. CDR1 is ENHRY, CDR2 SYGVKD, per germline. CDR3 length equals 15 residues. CDR3 sequence: CAISESLSPADTQYF. In nucleotides, the CDR3 is TGTGCCATCAGTGAGTCGTTGTCTCCCGCAGATACGCAGTATTTT.

The gene calls are TRBV7-9 and TRBJ2-3, with 10 bases fitting TRBD1. Germline CDR1 SEHNR, CDR2 FQNEAQ (reference sequence). CDR3 length: 13 residues. V gave up 5 bases and J gave up 4 bases; unmatched junction bases: 0. CDR3 nucleotide sequence: TGTGCCAGCAGCGGGACAGGGGCAGATACGCAGTATTTT. This sequence encodes CASSGTGADTQYF.

J is TRBJ2-7 and V is TRBV13; D not certain. CDR3 length: 12 residues. Trimming took off 6 bases at V and 3 bases at J, with 9 bases between the two ends. CDR1 PRHDT and CDR2 FYEKMQ come from the germline V gene (reference sequence). The CDR3 DNA sequence: TGTGCCAGCAGTGCCAGGAACTACGAGCAGTACTTC. This codes for CASSARNYEQYF.

The rearrangement joins TRBV30 to TRBJ2-3; 13 bases match TRBD2. V shed 5 bases and J 6 bases; nucleotides not matched to a gene: 8. Germline V gene sequence: CDR1 GTSNPN, CDR2 SVGIG (reference sequence). CDR3 length equals 15 residues. CDR3: CAWEPGLAGVDTQYF. CDR3 DNA sequence: TGTGCCTGGGAGCCTGGACTAGCGGGAGTGGATACGCAGTATTTT.

The V and J genes are TRBV5-1 and TRBJ2-1; 9 positions match TRBD2. Germline V gives CDR1 SGHRS, CDR2 YFSETQ. The CDR3 extends over 16 amino acids. The ends lost 4 bases at V and 8 bases at J; junction bases unmatched: 13. The CDR3 DNA reads as TGCGCCAGCAGCCCAGGGGCGGGAGGGTTGCGCGATGAGCAGTTCTTC. Translated, it gives CASSPGAGGLRDEQFF.

This clone was seen only a few times. The rearrangement links TRBV19 to TRBJ2-7; 9 bases match TRBD2. Germline CDR1 is LNHDA and CDR2 is SQIVND (reference sequence). V was pared by 5 bases and J by 6 bases, with 2 bases of the junction left unmatched. This CDR3 comprises 12 residues. CDR3 DNA: TGTGCCAGTAGTGCAGCGGGAGGCGAGCAGTACTTC. This translates into CASSAAGGEQYF.

The V call is TRBV4-1, the J call TRBJ2-2; D is uncertain. CDR3 length: 12 residues. Trimming stripped 3 bases from V and 3 bases from J, with 2 bases between. The germline gives CDR1 MGHRA, CDR2 YSYEKL. The CDR3 loop reads CASSHDTGELFF. The DNA of the CDR3 is TGCGCCAGCAGCCACGACACCGGGGAGCTGTTTTTT.

This clone appeared a few times. The chain couples TRBV27 to TRBJ2-3; the match to TRBD1 covers 7 bases. Germline-derived CDR1 and CDR2 are MNHEY and SMNVEV (reference sequence). V dropped 3 bases and J dropped 2; count of bases not matched to a gene: 8. This CDR3 has 16 residues. CDR3 region: CASSFADRLYTDTQYF. CDR3 nucleotides: TGTGCCAGCAGTTTTGCGGACAGGTTATACACAGATACGCAGTATTTT.

This clone was seen a few times. The rearrangement joins TRBV11-1 to TRBJ2-3; no firm D call. Germline values: CDR1 SGHAT, CDR2 FQDESV (reference sequence). The V gene lost 6 bases and the J gene lost 3 bases, with 7 bases spanning the gap. The length of the CDR3 is 12 residues. Here the CDR3 DNA reads TGTGCCAGCAGGACACCGACAGATACGCAGTATTTT. It encodes CASRTPTDTQYF.

This sequence joins TRBV19 and TRBJ2-7; D gene ambiguous. V lost 1 base and J lost 2, with 6 bases in between. Germline CDR1 is LNHDA and CDR2 is SQIVND (reference sequence). CDR3 length: 13 amino acids. The CDR3: CASSIGTTYEQYF. Here the CDR3 DNA reads TGTGCCAGTAGTATAGGTACTACCTACGAGCAGTACTTC.